These T cell receptor beta chains were read from a single sample in a study of T cell responses to AZD1222 COVID-19 vaccine. Clones were sequenced by immunoSEQ multiplex PCR, and TCRdb holds only the in-frame ones, with some missing. The data contain approximately 110,000 clones, around 89% of them seen just once; the ten biggest clones take up 4% to 5.5%. Material: peripheral blood, obtained on day 0 of AZD1222 vaccination. The origin of the receptors is an adult in good health. Both conserved end residues are part of each CDR3. The D gene is left open where the match is weak. A row's size may be missing; if present it is once, few, many or a size class.

J: TRBJ1-3
V: TRBV9
D: NA
size: NA
CDR3: CASSVDVVVDSGNTIYF
DNA: TGTGCCAGCAGCGTAGATGTGGTGGTGGACTCTGGAAACACCATATATTTT

J: TRBJ2-2
V: TRBV24-1
D: NA
size: NA
CDR3: CATSEGVNTGELFF
DNA: TGTGCCACCAGTGAGGGGGTAAACACCGGGGAGCTGTTTTTT

J: TRBJ2-7
V: TRBV14
D: NA
size: NA
CDR3: CASSQEAAGTYEQYF
DNA: TGTGCCAGCAGCCAAGAGGCCGCGGGAACCTACGAGCAGTACTTC

J: TRBJ1-6
V: TRBV5-1
D: TRBD1
size: once
CDR3: CASSLGTGTDNSPLHF
DNA: TGCGCCAGCAGCTTGGGGACCGGGACAGATAATTCACCCCTCCACTTT

J: TRBJ2-3
V: TRBV4-2
D: TRBD2
size: NA
CDR3: CASSQELAGITDTQYF
DNA: TGTGCCAGCAGCCAAGAGCTAGCGGGGATCACAGATACGCAGTATTTT

J: TRBJ1-2
V: TRBV14
D: NA
size: NA
CDR3: CASSQDRRGGCYGYTF
DNA: TGTGCCAGCAGCCAAGATAGGAGGGGAGGGTGCTATGGCTACACCTTC

J: TRBJ2-3
V: TRBV9
D: TRBD2
size: NA
CDR3: CASSVEGRLAATDTQYF
DNA: TGTGCCAGCAGCGTAGAAGGGAGACTAGCGGCCACAGATACGCAGTATTTT

J: TRBJ2-1
V: TRBV9
D: TRBD2
size: NA
CDR3: CASSRTGTSGGGAYNEQFF
DNA: TGTGCCAGCAGCAGAACCGGGACTAGCGGTGGGGGCGCCTACAATGAGCAGTTCTTC

J: TRBJ1-5
V: TRBV27
D: TRBD1
size: NA
CDR3: CASSLSGGLGYTHF
DNA: TGTGCCAGCAGTTTATCAGGGGGCTTGGGGTATACGCATTTT

J: TRBJ1-1
V: TRBV3-1/TRBV3-2
D: NA
size: NA
CDR3: CASSSPRGPRTEAFF
DNA: TGTGCCAGCAGCTCCCCAAGGGGCCCGAGGACTGAAGCTTTCTTT

J: TRBJ1-1
V: TRBV25-1
D: NA
size: NA
CDR3: CASSEELGGVNTEAFF
DNA: TGTGCCAGCAGTGAAGAGTTGGGAGGGGTGAACACTGAAGCTTTCTTT

J: TRBJ1-1
V: TRBV2
D: TRBD1
size: NA
CDR3: CASSRQGRNTEAFF
DNA: TGTGCCAGCAGTCGACAGGGACGGAACACTGAAGCTTTCTTT

J: TRBJ2-1
V: TRBV4-1
D: TRBD2
size: NA
CDR3: CASSPTSGTYNEQFF
DNA: TGCGCCAGCAGCCCGACTAGCGGGACCTACAATGAGCAGTTCTTC

J: TRBJ2-6
V: TRBV28
D: NA
size: NA
CDR3: CASSFDLGPTGANVLTF
DNA: TGTGCCAGCAGTTTCGACCTGGGTCCCACTGGGGCCAACGTCCTGACTTTC

J: TRBJ1-6
V: TRBV3-1/TRBV3-2
D: NA
size: NA
CDR3: CASSQGSGSWSPLHF
DNA: TGTGCCAGCAGCCAAGGCTCGGGCTCTTGGTCACCCCTCCACTTT

J: TRBJ1-2
V: TRBV28
D: NA
size: once
CDR3: CASSSPDVNRGYTF
DNA: TGTGCCAGCAGTTCCCCGGACGTCAACCGTGGCTACACCTTC

J: TRBJ2-1
V: TRBV4-1
D: TRBD1
size: NA
CDR3: CASSYRGQGDNEQFF
DNA: TGCGCCAGCAGCTACCGTGGACAGGGCGACAATGAGCAGTTCTTC

J: TRBJ2-1
V: TRBV5-8
D: TRBD2
size: NA
CDR3: CASSSRTRWGNEQFF
DNA: TGTGCCAGCAGCTCACGGACTAGATGGGGCAATGAGCAGTTCTTC

J: TRBJ1-5
V: TRBV9
D: TRBD1
size: few
CDR3: CASSVGTGDNQPQHF
DNA: TGTGCCAGCAGCGTAGGGACAGGGGACAATCAGCCCCAGCATTTT

J: TRBJ2-5
V: TRBV2
D: TRBD2
size: NA
CDR3: CATRTSGSAETQYF
DNA: TGTGCCACCCGGACTAGCGGGAGTGCGGAGACCCAGTACTTC

J: TRBJ1-5
V: TRBV19
D: TRBD1
size: NA
CDR3: CASSIGRGSLYSNQPQHF
DNA: TGTGCCAGTAGTATTGGCAGGGGGTCCCTTTATAGCAATCAGCCCCAGCATTTT

J: TRBJ2-4
V: TRBV27
D: TRBD1
size: NA
CDR3: CASSAIVAGTGADQYF
DNA: TGTGCCAGCAGCGCAATCGTAGCCGGGACAGGGGCCGATCAGTACTTC

J: TRBJ2-3
V: TRBV9
D: NA
size: NA
CDR3: CASSVRGEADTQYF
DNA: TGTGCCAGCAGCGTCCGGGGTGAGGCAGATACGCAGTATTTT

J: TRBJ1-1
V: TRBV27
D: NA
size: NA
CDR3: CASSLTGYLNTEAFF
DNA: TGTGCCAGCAGTTTAACCGGCTACCTGAACACTGAAGCTTTCTTT

J: TRBJ1-1
V: TRBV19
D: TRBD1
size: NA
CDR3: CASSRWTGVVNTEAFF
DNA: TGTGCCAGTAGTAGATGGACAGGGGTGGTGAACACTGAAGCTTTCTTT

J: TRBJ2-7
V: TRBV30
D: TRBD1
size: NA
CDR3: CAWSAGTGVEQYF
DNA: TGTGCCTGGAGCGCCGGGACAGGGGTCGAGCAGTACTTC

J: TRBJ1-1
V: TRBV28
D: TRBD1
size: NA
CDR3: CASTGQGSEEAFF
DNA: TGTGCCAGCACCGGACAGGGGAGTGAGGAAGCTTTCTTT